A single sample gave rise to the 13 T cell receptor beta chains below, sequenced in a study of blood T cells in healthy people across ages. A second PCR, run for about 7 to 11 cycles, used a sample-barcoded 5' primer plus a J-beta primer mix. Each CDR3 protein gets one entry after TCRdb re-called the 5' RACE reads with MiXCR. Altogether about 930,000 distinct CDR3 sequences are present, about 28% being singletons, with the ten largest covering 10%. A further study also used this sample, focusing on T cells of mothers and their children.

Sequencing input: blood. The receptors here all came from a woman between 35 and 50 years old in good health.

This clonotype was seen at least ten times. The chain has TRBV7-2 and TRBJ1-2; 8 nucleotides match TRBD1. The junction had 12 bases not matched to a gene; V was cut back by 3 bases and J by 3 bases. The CDR3 has 17 residues. Germline V gene lookup returns CDR1 SGHTA and CDR2 FQGNSA. CDR3 region: CASSFQGAITLDYGYTF. The CDR3 DNA is TGTGCCAGCAGCTTCCAGGGGGCTATCACCTTGGACTATGGCTACACCTTC. Using reference TRBV7-2 and TRBJ1-2 for the parts outside the CDR3, the full variable domain is GAGVSQSPSNKVTEKGKDVELRCDPISGHTALYWYRQSLGQGLEFLIYFQGNSAPDKSGLPSDRFSAERTGGSVSTLTIQRTQQEDSAVYLCASSFQGAITLDYGYTFGSGTRLTVV.

In the case of this clonotype: A much larger clone lies one base from this, so it may be a read error. This chain uses TRBV28 with TRBJ1-2; D is perhaps TRBD1 (5 bases). The CDR3 consists of 13 residues. Germline lookup yields CDR1 MDHEN and CDR2 SYDVKM. For the CDR3, the DNA is TGTGTCAGCAGAGGGGATCTTCGGTATGGCTACACCTTC. This gives the protein CVSRGDLRYGYTF.

V and J are TRBV20-1 and TRBJ2-2, with no clear D. CDR3 length: 14 residues. Germline CDR1 reads DFQATT; CDR2 reads SNEGSKA (reference sequence). V lost 3 bases and J 6 bases, leaving 14 bases between the germline ends. The DNA of the CDR3 is TGCAGTGCTAGGGCTCGGTCCGAACCCGGGGAGCTGTTTTTT. Amino acid sequence: CSARARSEPGELFF.

The CDR3 reads CASSHVSGTGGNQPQHF. The CDR3 DNA reads as TGTGCCAGCAGCCACGTCTCCGGGACAGGTGGCAATCAGCCCCAGCATTTT. V is TRBV7-8 and J is TRBJ1-5, with TRBD1 matching 8 bases. The J segment lost 2 bases and the V segment lost 5 bases, leaving 11 bases of the junction unmatched. The CDR3 runs to 17 residues. Germline lookup yields CDR1 SGHVS and CDR2 FQNEAQ.

To note about this clonotype: The junction does not match germline at one end; this may be a read error. V and J are TRBV6-5 and TRBJ2-7, with 10 bases identical to TRBD2. Germline CDR1 and CDR2: MNHEY and SVGAGI. This CDR3 region has 14 residues. The CDR3 is CASSFSGGPYERYF. CDR3 nucleotide sequence: TGTGCCAGCAGTTTTAGCGGGGGGCCTTACGAGCGGTACTTC.

Comment on this clonotype: A junction boundary mismatches the germline segment, possibly from a read error. This chain links TRBV18 with TRBJ2-6, with 7 positions matching TRBD1. Germline assignment: CDR1 KGHSH and CDR2 LQKENI. There are 16 residues in the CDR3. This CDR3 is CASSFRGSSGANVRTF. CDR3 nucleotide sequence: TGTGCCAGCTCCTTCAGGGGGAGCTCTGGGGCCAACGTCCGGACTTTC.

This clonotype occurred many times. J is TRBJ2-6 and V is TRBV20-1, with 10 bases lining up with TRBD1. Germline V gene data show CDR1 as DFQATT and CDR2 as SNEGSKA (reference sequence). Trimming removed 5 bases from V and 2 bases from J; junction bases left unmatched: 9. The CDR3 totals 17 residues. The CDR3: CSAPQTGGVTGANVLTF. The DNA of the CDR3 is TGCAGTGCTCCCCAGACAGGGGGCGTAACTGGGGCCAACGTCCTGACTTTC.

This clonotype was observed at least ten times. The chain uses TRBV15 and TRBJ2-7, with D maybe TRBD2 (5 bases). The CDR3 loop spans 13 amino acids. The V end was cut by 11 bases, the J end by 3 bases, with 17 bases between. Germline CDR1 LNHNV, CDR2 YYDKDF (reference sequence). CDR3 residues: CAPREGRCYEQYF. CDR3 bases: TGTGCCCCCCGCGAGGGCAGGTGCTACGAGCAGTACTTC.

The V and J genes are TRBV4-1 and TRBJ2-2, with a possible D match to TRBD2 (5 bases). In germline, CDR1 is MGHRA, CDR2 YSYEKL. The CDR3 is 17 residues long. Trimming removed 2 bases at V and 7 bases at J, with 20 bases between. The CDR3 sequence: CASSQPMAGSAGGELFF. The CDR3 nucleotides read TGCGCCAGCAGCCAACCGATGGCAGGCAGCGCGGGCGGGGAGCTGTTTTTT.

A few counts support this clonotype. The gene calls are TRBV6-5 and TRBJ2-1, with 7 bases that match TRBD1. Germline-derived CDR1 and CDR2 are MNHEY and SVGAGI. V trimming: 2 bases; J trimming: 0 bases; junction bases outside the gene matches: 4. The CDR3 consists of 16 residues. DNA of the CDR3: TGTGCCAGCAGTTACACGCGACAGGGCTCCTACAATGAGCAGTTCTTC. It encodes CASSYTRQGSYNEQFF.

This clonotype was counted a few times. V is TRBV7-3 and J is TRBJ2-3; 12 bases are shared with TRBD2. J was trimmed by 0 bases and V by 4 bases; bases with no gene match: 8. This CDR3 spans 18 amino acids. Germline lookup yields CDR1 SGHTA and CDR2 FQGTGA. The CDR3 region is CASSSGLAGTPSTDTQYF. The CDR3 DNA sequence: TGTGCCAGCAGCTCTGGACTAGCGGGGACCCCGAGCACAGATACGCAGTATTTT. Filled out from reference TRBV7-3 and TRBJ2-3, the complete variable domain reads GAGVSQTPSNKVTEKGKYVELRCDPISGHTALYWYRQSLGQGPEFLIYFQGTGAADDSGLPNDRFFAVRPEGSVSTLKIQRTERGDSAVYLCASSSGLAGTPSTDTQYFGPGTRLTVL.

This chain joins TRBV4-3 and TRBJ1-1; tentative D call: TRBD1 (5 bases). This CDR3 comprises 12 residues. Trimming took off 5 bases at V and 6 bases at J, with 10 bases between the two ends. Germline loops: CDR1 LGHNA, CDR2 YSLEER. In nucleotides, the CDR3 is TGCGCCAGCAGCAGGTGGGACTCTGAAGCTTTCTTT. Its translation is CASSRWDSEAFF.

The J gene is TRBJ1-3, the V gene TRBV6-6, with no clear D. Germline V gene lookup returns CDR1 MNHNY and CDR2 SVGAGI (reference sequence). The CDR3 consists of 16 residues. The V end was cut by 0 bases, the J end by 5 bases, with 14 bases between. CDR3: CASSYSDINTRNTIYF. The CDR3 nucleotides are TGTGCCAGCAGTTACTCCGACATCAACACTAGAAACACCATATATTTT.